This TCR beta chain was identified during a study of cytomegalovirus exposure and HLA in healthy donors. In the study overall: HLA-typed donors were the source of about 90 million unique TCRs held in an early data release. Genotyping of roughly 400 donors showed that approximately 83% belonged to the Caucasian-associated ancestry cluster.

60 Vbeta and 13 Jbeta primers were used in PCR. As processed by the authors: In a later analysis, of some 80 million unique beta chains, around 11 million appeared in at least two donors. This table comes from immunoSEQ multiplex PCR, and its TCRdb copy is limited to in-frame clones, with some not included. D and trimming were read from the DNA, whereas the V and J calls and clone size are those reported in that table. The sample lists under 200,000 clones; 60% to 85% were seen once. Germline V CDR1 and CDR2: SGHNT, YYREEE (reference sequence). Trimming removed 3 bases from V and 1 base from J, with 8 bases in between. The CDR3 extends over 15 amino acids.

The source is a female donor in good health and CMV-seronegative. The chain is built from TRBV5-4 and TRBJ2-6; weak D call: TRBD2 (6 bases). Sequencing used PBMCs. DNA for the CDR3: TGTGCCAGCAGCTCCCGGGGGTCTGGGGCCAACGTCCTGACTTTC. This translates into CASSSRGSGANVLTF. The full variable domain, rest sourced from reference TRBV5-4 and TRBJ2-6, is ETGVTQSPTHLIKTRGQQVTLRCSSQSGHNTVSWYQQALGQGPQFIFQYYREEENGRGNFPPRFSGLQFPNYSSELNVNALELDDSALYLCASSSRGSGANVLTFGAGSRLTVL.